One sample yielded the 14 T cell receptor beta chains listed below, sequenced in a study of blood T cell repertoires in COVID-19. Measured with immunoSEQ multiplex PCR; TCRdb has only the in-frame clones, and not every one. Of approximately 280,000 clones in the sample, approximately 90% were seen once. Sequencing was carried out using peripheral blood. The source of these receptors is a man in his forties with acute or convalescent COVID-19.

This clone was picked up one time. This chain connects TRBV12-5 to TRBJ2-1, with a possible D match to TRBD2 (6 bases). Germline V gene data show CDR1 as LGHNT and CDR2 as FRNRAP. The CDR3 sequence is 10 residues long. The germline V and J ends were trimmed by 6 bases and 10 bases, with 7 bases remaining between them. The CDR3 DNA is TGTGCTAGTGGCAGCGGGGAGCAGTTCTTC. Amino acids: CASGSGEQFF.

The DNA for the CDR3 is TGTGCCTGGAGCGATGGCCCCGCGGTCCAGCAGTACTTC. It yields the protein CAWSDGPAVQQYF. This rearrangement joins TRBV30 to TRBJ2-7; no clear D. The CDR3 spans 13 residues. V lost 3 bases and J lost 8, with 17 bases in between. CDR1 GTSNPN and CDR2 SVGIG come from the germline V gene (reference sequence).

The V and J genes are TRBV6-5 and TRBJ2-7; perhaps TRBD2 as D (5 bases). The CDR3 has 14 amino acids. Germline lookup yields CDR1 MNHEY and CDR2 SVGAGI. V was pared by 7 bases and J by 4 bases, with 17 bases between. This CDR3 reads CASTQRNSPYEQYF. The CDR3 DNA reads as TGTGCCAGCACTCAGCGGAACAGCCCTTACGAGCAGTACTTC.

The chain has TRBV5-1 and TRBJ1-1; the D gene is possibly TRBD1 (5 bases). This CDR3 is 14 amino acids long. V was shortened by 2 bases and J by 1 base, with 9 bases between the two germline ends. Germline V gene sequence: CDR1 SGHRS, CDR2 YFSETQ. DNA of the CDR3: TGCGCCAGCAGCTTATTGCAGGGGAACACTGAAGCTTTCTTT. Its translation: CASSLLQGNTEAFF.

The chain uses TRBV7-8 and TRBJ1-4; possible D gene TRBD1, 5 bases. CDR1 SGHVS and CDR2 FQNEAQ come from the germline V gene. Trimming removed 5 bases from V and 0 bases from J, with 19 bases in between. CDR3 length equals 18 residues. Written as DNA, the CDR3 is TGTGCCAGCAGCCAAGACCGGGGGGTTCTAACAACTAATGAAAAACTGTTTTTT. This sequence encodes CASSQDRGVLTTNEKLFF. Full variable domain (missing parts from reference TRBV7-8 and TRBJ1-4): GAGVSQSPRYKVAKRGQDVALRCDPISGHVSLFWYQQALGQGPEFLTYFQNEAQLDKSGLPSDRFFAERPEGSVSTLKIQRTQQEDSAVYLCASSQDRGVLTTNEKLFFGSGTQLSVL.

The V and J genes are TRBV7-8 and TRBJ1-1, with TRBD1 matching over 7 bases. In germline, CDR1 is SGHVS, CDR2 FQNEAQ. The CDR3 runs to 14 residues. V was clipped by 8 bases and J by 0 bases; unmatched bases: 6. CDR3 sequence: CASALGGLNTEAFF. DNA for the CDR3: TGTGCCAGCGCTCTAGGGGGCCTGAACACTGAAGCTTTCTTT. Drawing the rest from reference TRBV7-8 and TRBJ1-1, the complete variable domain is GAGVSQSPRYKVAKRGQDVALRCDPISGHVSLFWYQQALGQGPEFLTYFQNEAQLDKSGLPSDRFFAERPEGSVSTLKIQRTQQEDSAVYLCASALGGLNTEAFFGQGTRLTVV.

The V gene is TRBV29-1, the J gene TRBJ2-7; possible D gene TRBD1, 5 bases. Germline loops: CDR1 SQVTM, CDR2 ANQGSEA. V lost 7 bases and J 4 bases, leaving 26 bases between the germline ends. This CDR3 contains 16 residues. In DNA form, the CDR3 reads TGCAGCGAGGGCTATAGCAGGGTATGGTGGGTGTACGAGCAGTACTTC. Its protein product is CSEGYSRVWWVYEQYF.

J is TRBJ2-7 and V is TRBV21-1; TRBD2 reflects the table's D call only, with no check against the DNA. TRBV21-1 is shown as a pseudogene. This CDR3 is 15 amino acids long. CDR3 region: CASSPPGPNHYEQYF. The CDR3 DNA reads as TGTGCCAGCAGCCCCCCCGGTCCCAACCACTACGAGCAGTACTTC.

V usage is TRBV11-2 and J usage is TRBJ1-1; possibly TRBD1 for D (6 bases). In germline, CDR1 is SGHAT, CDR2 FQNNGV. There are 14 residues in the CDR3. Trimming took 4 bases from V and 4 from J, leaving 13 bases between them. CDR3 coding DNA: TGTGCCAGCAGCTCCGTGGGGGGGCCCACTGAAGCTTTCTTT. As protein: CASSSVGGPTEAFF.

This clone was picked up a small number of times. The V gene is TRBV7-2, the J gene TRBJ1-6; TRBD1 matches 7 bases. V trimming: 5 bases; J trimming: 5 bases; junction bases outside the gene matches: 6. This CDR3 is 15 amino acids long. Germline CDR1 SGHTA, CDR2 FQGNSA. CDR3 nucleotide sequence: TGTGCCAGCAGCCTCACAGGGGACCATAATTCACCCCTCCACTTT. Encoded protein: CASSLTGDHNSPLHF.

This chain uses TRBV4-1 with TRBJ1-1, with 7 bases aligning to TRBD1. The length of the CDR3 is 15 residues. CDR1 is MGHRA and CDR2 is YSYEKL in the germline V gene. V lost 0 bases and J lost 1; bases outside the gene matches: 2. This chain's CDR3 is CASSQDPGGNTEAFF. CDR3 DNA: TGCGCCAGCAGCCAAGACCCAGGGGGGAACACTGAAGCTTTCTTT.

The V and J genes are TRBV5-1 and TRBJ1-3; 7 nucleotides line up with TRBD1. This CDR3 has 15 amino acids. Germline V lookup: CDR1 SGHRS, CDR2 YFSETQ. The V and J ends lost 4 bases and 2 bases, in that order; junction bases with no gene match: 6. CDR3 DNA sequence: TGCGCCAGCAGCAGGGGGCAGGTTGCTGGAAACACCATATATTTT. This translates into CASSRGQVAGNTIYF.

This clone was detected only a few times. The chain recombines TRBV7-9 with TRBJ2-7; D possibly corresponds to TRBD1 (6 bases). The CDR3 runs to 16 residues. Germline CDR1 reads SEHNR; CDR2 reads FQNEAQ (reference sequence). Deletions cut 1 base from V and 1 base from J, with 14 bases between. The CDR3 sequence is CASSLDWAGESYEQYF. DNA for the CDR3: TGTGCCAGCAGCTTAGATTGGGCAGGGGAATCCTACGAGCAGTACTTC.

This clone was counted a single time. The gene calls are TRBV5-3 and TRBJ2-6; no reliable D call. TRBV5-3 is assigned to the ORF class and has an uncertain function. The CDR3 loop spans 18 amino acids. The V end was cut by 0 bases, the J end by 0 bases, with 13 bases between. The CDR3 loop reads CARSLVESSVSGANVLTF. The CDR3 DNA follows: TGTGCCAGAAGCTTGGTTGAAAGTAGTGTCTCTGGGGCCAACGTCCTGACTTTC.